This T cell receptor beta chain was found in a study of blood T cell repertoires in COVID-19. Study information: Samples came from the United States, Italy and Spain, spanning acute and convalescent COVID-19.

Clones were sequenced by immunoSEQ multiplex PCR, and TCRdb holds only the in-frame ones, with some missing. The sample lists 180,000 or so clones, around 81% occurring once. Germline loops: CDR1 WSHSY, CDR2 SAAADI. The length of the CDR3 is 13 residues. The V end was cut by 8 bases, the J end by 3 bases, with 13 bases between. The receptor was isolated from a woman between 40 and 50 years old with COVID-19, enrolled during active disease. The rearrangement joins TRBV10-2 to TRBJ1-1; TRBD1 might be the D (6 bases). Sequencing was performed on peripheral blood. The CDR3 nucleotides read TGCGCCAGCCACGACAGGAGTGACACTGAAGCTTTCTTT. Encoded protein: CASHDRSDTEAFF.